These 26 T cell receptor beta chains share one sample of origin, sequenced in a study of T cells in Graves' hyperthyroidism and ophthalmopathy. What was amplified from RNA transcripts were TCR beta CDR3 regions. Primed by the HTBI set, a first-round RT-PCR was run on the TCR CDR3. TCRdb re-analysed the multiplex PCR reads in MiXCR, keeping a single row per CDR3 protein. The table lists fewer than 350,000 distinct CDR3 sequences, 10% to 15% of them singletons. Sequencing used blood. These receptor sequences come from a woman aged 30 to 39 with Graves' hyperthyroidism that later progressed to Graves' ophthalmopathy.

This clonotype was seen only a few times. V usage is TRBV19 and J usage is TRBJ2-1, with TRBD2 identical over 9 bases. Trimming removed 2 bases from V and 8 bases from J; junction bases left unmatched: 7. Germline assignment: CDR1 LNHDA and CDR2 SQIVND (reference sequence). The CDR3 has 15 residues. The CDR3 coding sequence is TGTGCCAGTAGTATACGGCGGGAGGGCCAGGATGAGCAGTTCTTC. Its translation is CASSIRREGQDEQFF.

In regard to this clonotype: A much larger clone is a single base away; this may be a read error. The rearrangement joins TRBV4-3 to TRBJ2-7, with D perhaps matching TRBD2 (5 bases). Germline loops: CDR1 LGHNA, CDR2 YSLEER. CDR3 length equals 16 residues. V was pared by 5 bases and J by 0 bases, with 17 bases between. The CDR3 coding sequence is TGCGCCAGCAGCTCGACCGGCCATGGGAGCTCCTACGAGCAGTACTTC. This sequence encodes CASSSTGHGSSYEQYF.

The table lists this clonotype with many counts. As DNA, the CDR3 is TGTGCCTGGAGTATAGCCTCCTCTGGAAACACCATATATTTT. This translates into CAWSIASSGNTIYF. This chain connects TRBV30 to TRBJ1-3; D call uncertain. This CDR3 has 14 amino acids. The V end lost 2 bases, the J end lost 0 bases, and 8 bases lay between the germline ends. The germline V gene has CDR1 GTSNPN and CDR2 SVGIG (reference sequence).

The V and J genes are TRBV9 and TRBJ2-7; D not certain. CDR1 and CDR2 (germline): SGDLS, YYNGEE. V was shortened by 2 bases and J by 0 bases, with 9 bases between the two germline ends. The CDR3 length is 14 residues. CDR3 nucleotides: TGTGCCAGCAGCGTCAGCACCCACTCCTACGAGCAGTACTTC. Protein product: CASSVSTHSYEQYF.

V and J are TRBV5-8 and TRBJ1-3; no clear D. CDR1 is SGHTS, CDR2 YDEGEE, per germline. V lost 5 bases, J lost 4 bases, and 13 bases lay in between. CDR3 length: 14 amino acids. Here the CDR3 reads CASRPPRAGNTIYF. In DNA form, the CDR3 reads TGTGCCAGCAGACCCCCTAGAGCCGGAAACACCATATATTTT.

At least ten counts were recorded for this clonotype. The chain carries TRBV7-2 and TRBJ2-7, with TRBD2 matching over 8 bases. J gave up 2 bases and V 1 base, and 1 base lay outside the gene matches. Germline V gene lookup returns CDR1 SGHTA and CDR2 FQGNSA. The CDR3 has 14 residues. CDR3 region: CASSLGSGTYEQYF. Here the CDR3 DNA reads TGTGCCAGCAGCTTAGGTAGCGGGACCTACGAGCAGTACTTC.

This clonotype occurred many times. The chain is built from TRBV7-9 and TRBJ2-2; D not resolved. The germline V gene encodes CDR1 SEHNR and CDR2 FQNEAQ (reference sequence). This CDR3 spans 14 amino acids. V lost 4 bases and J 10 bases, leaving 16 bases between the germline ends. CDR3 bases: TGTGCCAGCAGCTGGGTAGGGAAGAGTTCGGAGCTGTTTTTT. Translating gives CASSWVGKSSELFF.

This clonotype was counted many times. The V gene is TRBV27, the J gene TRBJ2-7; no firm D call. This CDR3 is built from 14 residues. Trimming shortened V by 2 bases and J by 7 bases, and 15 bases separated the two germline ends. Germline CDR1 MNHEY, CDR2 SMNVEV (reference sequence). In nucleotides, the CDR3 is TGTGCCAGCAGTTTAAATGGACGGGCCTGGGAGCAGTACTTC. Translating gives CASSLNGRAWEQYF.

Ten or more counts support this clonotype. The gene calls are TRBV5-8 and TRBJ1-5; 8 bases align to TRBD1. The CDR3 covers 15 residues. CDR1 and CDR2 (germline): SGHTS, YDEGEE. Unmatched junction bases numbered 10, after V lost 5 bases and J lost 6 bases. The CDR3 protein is CASRDPGTGPQPQHF. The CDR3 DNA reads TGTGCCAGCAGGGATCCCGGGACAGGCCCTCAGCCCCAGCATTTT.

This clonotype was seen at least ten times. Here the CDR3 reads CASRIGTGGRKAFF. The CDR3 DNA follows: TGTGCCAGCAGAATAGGGACAGGGGGTAGAAAAGCTTTCTTT. The rearrangement links TRBV28 to TRBJ1-1, with TRBD1 matching 11 bases. The CDR3 runs 14 residues. Trimming cost V 6 bases and J 9 bases; bases outside gene matches: 9. CDR1 is MDHEN, CDR2 SYDVKM, per germline.

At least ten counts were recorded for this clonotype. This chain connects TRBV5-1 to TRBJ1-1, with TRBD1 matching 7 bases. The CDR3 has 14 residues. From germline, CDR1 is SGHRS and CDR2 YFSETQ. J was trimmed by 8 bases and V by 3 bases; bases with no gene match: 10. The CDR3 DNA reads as TGCGCCAGCAGCTCCGGGACAGTCGAGCGAGAAGCTTTCTTT. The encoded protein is CASSSGTVEREAFF.

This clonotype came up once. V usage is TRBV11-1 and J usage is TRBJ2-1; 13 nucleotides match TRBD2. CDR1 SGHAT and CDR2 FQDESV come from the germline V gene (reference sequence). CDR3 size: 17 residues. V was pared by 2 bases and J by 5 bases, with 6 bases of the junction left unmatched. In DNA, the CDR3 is TGTGCCAGCAGCTTACACCCAACTAGCGGGAGGGACAATGAGCAGTTCTTC. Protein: CASSLHPTSGRDNEQFF.

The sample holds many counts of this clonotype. The CDR3 loop is CASTQGAQNQPQHF. DNA of the CDR3: TGTGCCAGTACCCAGGGGGCACAAAATCAGCCCCAGCATTTT. This rearrangement joins TRBV5-5 to TRBJ1-5; 8 nucleotides align to TRBD1. The CDR3 contains 14 residues. The V and J ends lost 8 bases and 4 bases, in that order; junction bases with no gene match: 8. Per germline, CDR1 SGHKS and CDR2 YYEKEE (reference sequence).

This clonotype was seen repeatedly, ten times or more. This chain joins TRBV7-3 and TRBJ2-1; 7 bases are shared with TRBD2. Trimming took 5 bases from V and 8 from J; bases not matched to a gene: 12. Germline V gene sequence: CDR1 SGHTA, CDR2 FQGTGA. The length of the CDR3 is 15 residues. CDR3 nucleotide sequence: TGTGCCAGCAGCACGACGCGGGAGTCATCCCATGAGCAGTTCTTC. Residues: CASSTTRESSHEQFF.

The CDR3 coding sequence is TGCAGTGCTAGTCTCGACACTAACTATGGCTACACCTTC. Its translation is CSASLDTNYGYTF. This chain joins TRBV20-1 and TRBJ1-2, with no clear D. The length of the CDR3 is 13 residues. Looked up from germline, CDR1 is DFQATT and CDR2 is SNEGSKA (reference sequence). V was clipped by 3 bases and J by 0 bases, with 8 bases between them.

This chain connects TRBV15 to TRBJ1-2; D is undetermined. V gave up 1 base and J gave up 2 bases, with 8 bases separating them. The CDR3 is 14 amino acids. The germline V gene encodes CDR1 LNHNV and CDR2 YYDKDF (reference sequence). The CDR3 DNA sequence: TGTGCCACCAGCAGAGGAGGAGAGAACTATGGCTACACCTTC. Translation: CATSRGGENYGYTF.

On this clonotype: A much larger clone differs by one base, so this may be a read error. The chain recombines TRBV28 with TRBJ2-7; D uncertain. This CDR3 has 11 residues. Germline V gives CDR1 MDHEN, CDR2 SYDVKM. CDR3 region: CASSLNFEKYF. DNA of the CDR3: TGTGCCAGCAGTTTAAATTTCGAGAAGTACTTC. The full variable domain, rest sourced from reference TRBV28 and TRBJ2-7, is DVKVTQSSRYLVKRTGEKVFLECVQDMDHENMFWYRQDPGLGLRLIYFSYDVKMKEKGDIPEGYSVSREKKERFSLILESASTNQTSMYLCASSLNFEKYFGPGTRLTVT.

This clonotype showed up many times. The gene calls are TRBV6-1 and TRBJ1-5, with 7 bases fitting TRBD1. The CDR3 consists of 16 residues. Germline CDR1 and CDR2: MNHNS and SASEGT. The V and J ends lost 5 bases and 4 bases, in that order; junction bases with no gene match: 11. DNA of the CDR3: TGTGCCAGCAGTCCGGGACAGATGGCGGGAAATCAGCCCCAGCATTTT. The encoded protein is CASSPGQMAGNQPQHF.

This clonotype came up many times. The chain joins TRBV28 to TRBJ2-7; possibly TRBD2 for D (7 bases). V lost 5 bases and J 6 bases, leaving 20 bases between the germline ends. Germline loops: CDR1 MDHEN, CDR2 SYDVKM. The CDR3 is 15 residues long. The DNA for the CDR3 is TGTGCCAGCAGTCGGAGGGGGGGACCCGTCGGCGAGCAGTACTTC. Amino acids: CASSRRGGPVGEQYF.

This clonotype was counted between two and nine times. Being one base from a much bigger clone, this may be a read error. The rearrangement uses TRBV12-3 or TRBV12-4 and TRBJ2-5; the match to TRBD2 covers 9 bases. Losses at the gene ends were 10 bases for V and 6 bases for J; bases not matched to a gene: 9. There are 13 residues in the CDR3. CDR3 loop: CATAGGIRKTQYF. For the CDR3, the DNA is TGTGCCACCGCGGGGGGGATTAGGAAGACCCAGTACTTC.

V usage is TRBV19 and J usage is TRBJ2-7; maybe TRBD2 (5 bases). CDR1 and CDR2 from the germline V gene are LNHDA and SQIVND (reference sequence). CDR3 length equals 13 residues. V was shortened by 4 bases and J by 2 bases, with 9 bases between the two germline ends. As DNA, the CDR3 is TGTGCCAGTAGTACGGGATCCCCCTACGAGCAGTACTTC. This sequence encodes CASSTGSPYEQYF.

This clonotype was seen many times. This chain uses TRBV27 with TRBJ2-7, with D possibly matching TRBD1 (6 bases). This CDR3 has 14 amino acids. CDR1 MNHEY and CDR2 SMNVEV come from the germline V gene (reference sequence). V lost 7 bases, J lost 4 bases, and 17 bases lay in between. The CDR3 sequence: CASTRTETNYEQYF. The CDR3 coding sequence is TGTGCCAGCACCCGGACAGAGACTAATTACGAGCAGTACTTC.

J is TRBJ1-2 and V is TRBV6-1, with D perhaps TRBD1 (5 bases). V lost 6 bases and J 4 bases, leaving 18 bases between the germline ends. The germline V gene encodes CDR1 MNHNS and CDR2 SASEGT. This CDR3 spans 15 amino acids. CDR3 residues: CASRLPGQPPYGYTF. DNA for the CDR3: TGTGCCAGCAGGCTCCCAGGGCAGCCCCCCTATGGCTACACCTTC.

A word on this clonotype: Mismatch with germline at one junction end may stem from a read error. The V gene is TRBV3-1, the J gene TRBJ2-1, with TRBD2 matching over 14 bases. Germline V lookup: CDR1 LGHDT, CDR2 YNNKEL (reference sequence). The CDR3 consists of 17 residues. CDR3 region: CASSGPGGLAGDNEQSF. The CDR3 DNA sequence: TGTGCCAGCAGCGGCCCCGGGGGACTAGCGGGAGACAATGAGCAGTCCTTC.

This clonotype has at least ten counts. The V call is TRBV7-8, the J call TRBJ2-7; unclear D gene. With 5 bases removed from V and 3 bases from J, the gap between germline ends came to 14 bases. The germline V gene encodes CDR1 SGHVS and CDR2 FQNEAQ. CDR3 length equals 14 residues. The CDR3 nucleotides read TGTGCCAGCAGCCCCCGGGTTGGGGACTACGAGCAGTACTTC. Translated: CASSPRVGDYEQYF.

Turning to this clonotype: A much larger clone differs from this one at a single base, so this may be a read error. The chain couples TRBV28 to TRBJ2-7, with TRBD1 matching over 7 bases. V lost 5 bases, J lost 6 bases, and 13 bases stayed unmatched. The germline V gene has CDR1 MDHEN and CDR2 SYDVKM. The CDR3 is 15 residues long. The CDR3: CASSPTGLHRGEQYF. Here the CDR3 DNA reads TGTGCCAGCAGTCCGACAGGGCTCCATCGTGGCGAGCAGTACTTC.